This TCR beta chain was recovered during a study of CD8+ T cells in alopecia areata. As concerns this clone: The antigen remains undetermined.

The sample's treatment: oral pan-JAK inhibitor, 5-10 mg twice daily. After isolation, RNA underwent reverse transcription to generate cDNA as the sequencing template. Data came from immunoSEQ multiplex PCR; TCRdb stores just in-frame clones and leaves some out. The sample lists about 220,000 clones; less than 75% were seen once. General study results and limits: Besides other cells, scalp samples also yield sequences of resident alphabeta T cells from normal skin. Greater clonality was observed in lesional scalp samples, especially alopecia totalis/universalis, versus normal scalp. On tofacitinib, scalp clonality and expanded CD8+ clones among top 100 fell significantly.

The length of the CDR3 is 15 residues. Looked up from germline, CDR1 is SGHNT and CDR2 is YYREEE (reference sequence). The V gene end was trimmed by 2 bases and the J gene end by 5 bases; junction bases not matched to a gene: 9. The sequenced sample was CD4+ T cells sorted from blood, obtained at week 4, from a patient treated with tofacitinib. V usage is TRBV5-4 and J usage is TRBJ1-2; TRBD1 matches 7 bases. This clonotype originated in a human donor with alopecia areata. The CDR3 spells CASSFQTGREYGYTF. The CDR3 DNA sequence: TGTGCCAGCAGCTTTCAGACAGGGAGGGAGTATGGCTACACCTTC.